This TCR beta chain was sequenced in a study of PD-1 blockade in mismatch repair-deficient tumors (TCRdb year 2017). Looking at the study overall: The trial enrolled under 90 consecutive patients with approximately twelve mismatch repair-deficient cancer types between September 2013 and 2016, all previously treated and progressing. Tumor-associated T cell clones in the peripheral blood of patients responding to PD-1 blockade were tracked using deep sequencing of TCR CDR3 regions. The investigation overall reported the following: Rapid expansion after pembrolizumab followed by contraction, generally before radiologic responses, was shown by tumor-resident clones, which were often undetectable in blood before treatment.

For every enrolled patient, mismatch repair deficiency was confirmed by either polymerase chain reaction or immunohistochemistry. TCR sequencing was performed for a few patients who responded to pembrolizumab therapy. The phase II trial prospectively tested pembrolizumab PD-1 blockade in advanced mismatch repair-deficient cancers regardless of tissue of origin. Peripheral blood T cell samples were serially collected before and at multiple times after PD-1 blockade was started. Blood sampling time points were reported as weeks after the first dose of pembrolizumab. Turning to this clone: Which antigen it targets is not known. Base quality data are lacking; no much larger clone is found one base away.

The method was the immunoSEQ multiplex PCR assay. TCRdb's version of the immuneACCESS table is confined to in-frame rearrangements and falls short of the full clone set. An unresolved V gene accounts for under half of the shortfall where checked; the remainder is of unknown origin. The table for this sample lists 120,000 or so clones; 85% to 90% of them were counted only once. The ten biggest clones cover approximately 13% of the sample. Sequenced here: peripheral blood, sampled 44 weeks after starting pembrolizumab. This sequence was found in an adult with mismatch repair-deficient cancer.

The DNA sequence reads TGTGCCAGCAGCTTTCCCCCGAGCTCTGGGGCCAACGTCCTGACTTTC. The translation is CASSFPPSSGANVLTF. Rearrangement joined TRBV11-2 to TRBJ2-6; the D gene assignment is ambiguous. The cysteine opens and the phenylalanine closes a CDR3 of 16 amino acids. Only the CDR3 part of the read is kept: 48 bases, read in frame from the first base. For CDR1 and CDR2, the germline V gene lists SGHAT and FQNNGV. V was cut back by 3 bases and J by 0 bases, leaving a gap of 9 bases between them.